These T cell receptor beta chains were read from a single sample in a study of blood T cell repertoires in COVID-19. Produced via immunoSEQ multiplex PCR; TCRdb's table is partial and in-frame only. The sample yields around 220,000 clones, nearly 90% seen once. The specimen was PBMCs or T cells enriched from blood (not recorded which). Source of these receptors: a man in his thirties or forties who had been exposed to COVID-19. Both conserved end residues are part of each CDR3. A D gene is named only where the DNA matches it firmly. Some rows mark clone size as missing; the rest say once, few, many or name a class of expanded clone.

V	J	size	D	DNA	CDR3
TRBV18	TRBJ2-2	-	TRBD1	TGTGCCAGCTCACTTCGGACAGGGGGTAGTACCGGGGAGCTGTTTTTT	CASSLRTGGSTGELFF
TRBV6-6	TRBJ2-7	-	-	TGTGCCAGCAGTTACAGCCAATACGAGCAGTACTTC	CASSYSQYEQYF
TRBV5-5	TRBJ1-2	-	-	TGTGCCAGCAGCAATCCCGGGGAGGCTAACTATGGCTACACCTTC	CASSNPGEANYGYTF
TRBV7-9	TRBJ2-7	once	-	TGTGCCAGCAGCTTAGGGCGAGACAGATTCCCACCTAACGAGCAGTACTTC	CASSLGRDRFPPNEQYF
TRBV15	TRBJ1-2	-	TRBD1	TGTGCCACCAGCAGAGGGGCTCCGACAGGGGTGAATTTCTATGGCTACACCTTC	CATSRGAPTGVNFYGYTF
TRBV7-9	TRBJ1-4	-	TRBD1	TGTGCCAGCAGCTTCGGGACAGGGGGTGAAAAACTGTTTTTT	CASSFGTGGEKLFF
TRBV11-3	TRBJ2-7	-	TRBD2	TGTGCCAGCAGCGGGAATCGGCTAGCGGGGGAAATTTTGTACGAGCAGTACTTC	CASSGNRLAGEILYEQYF
TRBV20-1	TRBJ1-1	-	-	TGCAGTGCTAGTGGAGTCTGGTATACTGAAGCTTTCTTT	CSASGVWYTEAFF
TRBV6-5	TRBJ1-6	-	-	TGTGCCAGCAGTTTTTCAGGGGATAATTCACCCCTCCACTTT	CASSFSGDNSPLHF
TRBV5-6	TRBJ2-5	-	-	TGTGCCAGCAGCTTCTTACCGGGGTCACAAGAGACCCAGTACTTC	CASSFLPGSQETQYF
TRBV5-6	TRBJ1-2	-	-	TGTGCCAGCAGCTTGGCAGGGAATGGCTACACCTTC	CASSLAGNGYTF
TRBV4-1	TRBJ2-4	-	TRBD1	TGCGCCAGCAGCCAACCTCGACAGGGAAACATTCAGTACTTC	CASSQPRQGNIQYF
TRBV2	TRBJ2-1	once	-	TGTGCCAGCAGAAGAGACAGAAACAATGAGCAGTTCTTC	CASRRDRNNEQFF
TRBV6-5	TRBJ1-5	-	-	TGTGCCAGCAGGACACTTTCCGGCAATCAGCCCCAGCATTTT	CASRTLSGNQPQHF
TRBV5-1	TRBJ2-3	-	-	TGCGCCAGCAGCTTGGTTCCGGGAAGCACAGATACGCAGTATTTT	CASSLVPGSTDTQYF
TRBV11-2	TRBJ2-2	-	-	TGTGCCAGCAGCCGTCGGGGCAGGGGCACCGGGGAGCTGTTTTTT	CASSRRGRGTGELFF
TRBV19	TRBJ1-6	-	-	TGTGCCAGTAGCCAAGTACAGGGAGGGAAGTCACCCCTCCACTTT	CASSQVQGGKSPLHF
TRBV9	TRBJ1-2	-	-	TGTGCCAGCAGCGTAACAGGGTCAGCTAACTATGGCTACACCTTC	CASSVTGSANYGYTF
TRBV9	TRBJ1-3	-	-	TGTGCCAGCAGCGTAGCAGGGGCCTTTGGAAACACCATATATTTT	CASSVAGAFGNTIYF
TRBV4-1	TRBJ1-1	-	TRBD1	TGCGCCAGCAGCCAAACCGGGACAGGGACGGACACTGAAGCTTTCTTT	CASSQTGTGTDTEAFF
TRBV6-5	TRBJ1-4	-	TRBD1	TGTGCCAGCAGGGGCGGGACAGGGCAGGAAAAACTGTTTTTT	CASRGGTGQEKLFF
TRBV7-2	TRBJ2-7	-	TRBD2	TGTGCCAGCAGCTTCCAGACTAGCGGGGGCGACGAGCAGTACTTC	CASSFQTSGGDEQYF
TRBV10-3	TRBJ2-3	-	-	TGTGCCACCGGCCAGGGAGATACGCAGTATTTT	CATGQGDTQYF
TRBV5-1	TRBJ2-6	-	-	TGCGCCAGCAGCTCCTCCGGCTCTGGGGCCAACGTCCTGACTTTC	CASSSSGSGANVLTF
TRBV6-4	TRBJ2-6	-	-	TGTGCCAGCAGTGACTCGGGGGGTTCTGGGGCCAACGTCCTGACTTTC	CASSDSGGSGANVLTF
TRBV9	TRBJ2-1	-	-	TGTGCCAGCAGGGCCCCTGGAGAGTACAATGAGCAGTTCTTC	CASRAPGEYNEQFF
TRBV4-1	TRBJ2-2	-	TRBD2	TGCGCCAGCAGCCAGAGTCGGGGGGGCACCGGGGAGCTGTTTTTT	CASSQSRGGTGELFF
TRBV3-1/TRBV3-2	TRBJ1-2	once	-	TGTGCCAGCAGCTCAGGGCCCCGGTCAGCCTTC	CASSSGPRSAF
TRBV10-1	TRBJ1-4	once	-	TGCGCCAGCAGTGAGGCAACGGGGAGTGAAAAACTGTTTTTT	CASSEATGSEKLFF
TRBV30	TRBJ1-2	-	TRBD1	TGTGCCTGGGACAGGGGGTTTAACTATGGCTACACCTTC	CAWDRGFNYGYTF
TRBV7-2	TRBJ1-1	once	-	TGTGCCAGCCCCAAGGGGGAGATGAACACTGAAGCTTTCTTT	CASPKGEMNTEAFF
TRBV4-1	TRBJ2-3	-	TRBD2	TGCGCCAGCAGCCAACTCCCCCCCGGACTAGCGGGGGGTACAGATACGCAGTATTTT	CASSQLPPGLAGGTDTQYF
TRBV11-2	TRBJ2-3	-	TRBD1	TGTGCCAGCAGCCCGAGACAGGGGCCAGATACGCAGTATTTT	CASSPRQGPDTQYF
TRBV5-4	TRBJ2-5	-	TRBD2	TGTGCCGCGAGGGAGGGACTAGCCGAGACCCAGTACTTC	CAAREGLAETQYF
TRBV15	TRBJ2-2	-	-	TGTGCCACCAGCAGAGCGCGCGGGGAGCTGTTTTTT	CATSRARGELFF
TRBV7-2	TRBJ2-3	-	-	TGTGCCAGCAGCTTATCGGGAGAGAGCACAGATACGCAGTATTTT	CASSLSGESTDTQYF
TRBV3-1/TRBV3-2	TRBJ2-3	-	-	TGTGCCAGCAGCCGGTACAGGAGCCTTTTCACAGATACGCAGTATTTT	CASSRYRSLFTDTQYF
TRBV5-1	TRBJ1-5	-	TRBD1	TGCGCCAGCAGCCCGACAGGGTCATCCAATCAGCCCCAGCATTTT	CASSPTGSSNQPQHF
TRBV5-1	TRBJ2-3	-	-	TGCGCCAGCAGCTCGACAGGAGATACGCAGTATTTT	CASSSTGDTQYF
TRBV6-5	TRBJ1-2	-	-	TGTGCCAGCAGTTACTCTGGGAGTTATGGCTACACCTTC	CASSYSGSYGYTF
TRBV19	TRBJ1-2	-	TRBD1	TGTGCCAGTAGTGTCGGACAGGGACCTAACTATGGCTACACCTTC	CASSVGQGPNYGYTF
TRBV21-1	TRBJ1-1	-	-	TGTGCCAGCGACCCGACAGGGGGCTTGGCTGAAGCTTTCTTT	CASDPTGGLAEAFF
TRBV9	TRBJ2-7	-	-	TGTGCCAGCAGCTTCCGACAGACAGCTTCCGAGCAGTACTTC	CASSFRQTASEQYF
TRBV1	TRBJ1-5	-	-	TGCACCAGCAGCCAAGATGGTGGCGGCCCTCGGAGCAATCAGCCCCAGCATTTT	CTSSQDGGGPRSNQPQHF
TRBV5-4	TRBJ2-6	-	TRBD1	TGTGCCAGCAGCCCACAGGGGGCTGGGGCCAACGTCCTGACTTTC	CASSPQGAGANVLTF
TRBV13	TRBJ1-1	-	-	TGTGCCAGCAGCTTACGGGGGTCCACTGAAGCTTTCTTT	CASSLRGSTEAFF